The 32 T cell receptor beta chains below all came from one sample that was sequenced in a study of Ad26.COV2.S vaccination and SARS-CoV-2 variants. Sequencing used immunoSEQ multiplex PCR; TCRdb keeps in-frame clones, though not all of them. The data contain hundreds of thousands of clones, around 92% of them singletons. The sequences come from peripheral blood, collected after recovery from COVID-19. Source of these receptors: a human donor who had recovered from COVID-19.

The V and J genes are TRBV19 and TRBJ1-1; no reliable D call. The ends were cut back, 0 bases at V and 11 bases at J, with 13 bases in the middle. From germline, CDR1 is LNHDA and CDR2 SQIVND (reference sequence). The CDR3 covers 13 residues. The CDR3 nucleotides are TGTGCCAGTAGTATAGATTCGGGGAGTCACGCTTTCTTT. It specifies CASSIDSGSHAFF.

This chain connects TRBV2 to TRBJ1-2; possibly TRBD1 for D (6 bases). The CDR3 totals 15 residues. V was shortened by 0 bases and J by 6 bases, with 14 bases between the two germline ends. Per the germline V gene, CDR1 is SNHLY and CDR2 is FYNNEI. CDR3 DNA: TGTGCCAGCAGTGAAGCCCCGGACAGTTGGAATGGCTACACCTTC. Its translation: CASSEAPDSWNGYTF.

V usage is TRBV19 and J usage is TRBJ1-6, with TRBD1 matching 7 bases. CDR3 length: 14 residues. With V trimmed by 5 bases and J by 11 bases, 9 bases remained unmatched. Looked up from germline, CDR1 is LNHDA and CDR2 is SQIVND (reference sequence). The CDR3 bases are TGTGCCAGTAGTGTACGACAGGGACGGCCACCCCTCCACTTT. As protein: CASSVRQGRPPLHF.

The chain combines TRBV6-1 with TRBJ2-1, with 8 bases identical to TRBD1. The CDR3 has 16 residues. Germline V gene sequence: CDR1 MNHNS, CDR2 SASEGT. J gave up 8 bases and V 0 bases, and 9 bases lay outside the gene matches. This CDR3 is CASSEAVTGAEYEQFF. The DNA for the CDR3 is TGTGCCAGCAGTGAAGCCGTGACAGGGGCTGAGTATGAGCAGTTCTTC.

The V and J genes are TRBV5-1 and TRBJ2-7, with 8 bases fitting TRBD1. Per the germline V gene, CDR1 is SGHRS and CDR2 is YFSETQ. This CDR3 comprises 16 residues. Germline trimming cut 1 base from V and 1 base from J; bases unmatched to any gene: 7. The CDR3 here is CASSLPGQGWSYEQYF. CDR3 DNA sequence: TGCGCCAGCAGCTTGCCCGGACAGGGCTGGTCCTACGAGCAGTACTTC.

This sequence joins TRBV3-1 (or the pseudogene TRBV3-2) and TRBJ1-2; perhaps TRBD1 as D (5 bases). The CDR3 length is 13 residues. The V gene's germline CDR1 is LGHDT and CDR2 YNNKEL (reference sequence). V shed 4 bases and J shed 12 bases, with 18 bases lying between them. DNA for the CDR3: TGTGCCAGCAGCCGAATCCGGGGGAGGGGCCACACCTTC. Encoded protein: CASSRIRGRGHTF.

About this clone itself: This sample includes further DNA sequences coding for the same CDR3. The CDR3 sequence: CASSLGGNTGELFF. The CDR3 DNA reads as TGTGCCAGCAGCTTGGGGGGGAACACCGGGGAGCTGTTTTTT. This chain joins TRBV5-6 and TRBJ2-2; no definite D call. Trimming removed 0 bases at V and 1 base at J, with 4 bases between. The V gene's germline CDR1 is SGHDT and CDR2 YYEEEE. This CDR3 is 14 amino acids long.

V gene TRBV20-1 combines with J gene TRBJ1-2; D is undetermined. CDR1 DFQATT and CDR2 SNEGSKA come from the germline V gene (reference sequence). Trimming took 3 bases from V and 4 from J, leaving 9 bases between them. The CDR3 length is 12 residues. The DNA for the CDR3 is TGCAGTGCTAGTAGGGAGACCTATGGCTACACCTTC. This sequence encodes CSASRETYGYTF.

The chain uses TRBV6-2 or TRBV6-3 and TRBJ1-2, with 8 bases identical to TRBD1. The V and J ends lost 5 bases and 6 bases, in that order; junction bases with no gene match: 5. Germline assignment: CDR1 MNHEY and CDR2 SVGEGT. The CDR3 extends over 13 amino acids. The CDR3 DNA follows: TGTGCCAGCAGTGCGGACAGGGTCGATGGCTACACCTTC. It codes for CASSADRVDGYTF.

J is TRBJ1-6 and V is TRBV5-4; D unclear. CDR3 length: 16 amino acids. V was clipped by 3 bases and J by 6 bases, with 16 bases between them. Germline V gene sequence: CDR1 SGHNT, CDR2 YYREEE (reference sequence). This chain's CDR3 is CASSSGSTRSNSPLHF. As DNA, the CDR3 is TGTGCCAGCAGCTCGGGTTCCACGCGAAGTAATTCACCCCTCCACTTT. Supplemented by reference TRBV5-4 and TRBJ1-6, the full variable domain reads ETGVTQSPTHLIKTRGQQVTLRCSSQSGHNTVSWYQQALGQGPQFIFQYYREEENGRGNFPPRFSGLQFPNYSSELNVNALELDDSALYLCASSSGSTRSNSPLHFGNGTRLTVT.

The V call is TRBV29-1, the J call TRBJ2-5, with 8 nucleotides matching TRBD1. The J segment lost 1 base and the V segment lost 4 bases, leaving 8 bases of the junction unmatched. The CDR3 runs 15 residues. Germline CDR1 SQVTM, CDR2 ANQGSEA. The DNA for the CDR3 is TGCAGCGTTGTGGACAGGGAAGGGGGCCAAGAGACCCAGTACTTC. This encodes CSVVDREGGQETQYF.

The CDR3 sequence: CASSEAKTYNEQFF. The CDR3 region has the DNA TGTGCCAGCAGTGAAGCCAAAACATACAATGAGCAGTTCTTC. The chain carries TRBV2 and TRBJ2-1; no clear D gene. The germline V gene encodes CDR1 SNHLY and CDR2 FYNNEI. The CDR3 length is 14 residues. V was shortened by 0 bases and J by 4 bases, with 7 bases between the two germline ends.

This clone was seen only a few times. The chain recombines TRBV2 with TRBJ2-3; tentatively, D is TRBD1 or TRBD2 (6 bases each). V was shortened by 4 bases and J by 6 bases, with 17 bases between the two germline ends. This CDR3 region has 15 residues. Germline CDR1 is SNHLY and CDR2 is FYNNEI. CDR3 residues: CASSVGGGHGDTQYF. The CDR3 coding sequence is TGTGCCAGCAGTGTTGGTGGGGGGCATGGGGATACGCAGTATTTT.

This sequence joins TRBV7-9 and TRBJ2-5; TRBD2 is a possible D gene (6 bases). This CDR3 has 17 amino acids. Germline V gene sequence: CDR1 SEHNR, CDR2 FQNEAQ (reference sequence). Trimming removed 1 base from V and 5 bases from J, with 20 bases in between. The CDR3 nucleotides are TGTGCCAGCAGCTTAGGGGATAAGGCGGGGAGTATTGAGACCCAGTACTTC. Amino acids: CASSLGDKAGSIETQYF. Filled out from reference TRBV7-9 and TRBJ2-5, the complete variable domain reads DTGVSQNPRHKITKRGQNVTFRCDPISEHNRLYWYRQTLGQGPEFLTYFQNEAQLEKSRLLSDRFSAERPKGSFSTLEIQRTEQGDSAMYLCASSLGDKAGSIETQYFGPGTRLLVL.

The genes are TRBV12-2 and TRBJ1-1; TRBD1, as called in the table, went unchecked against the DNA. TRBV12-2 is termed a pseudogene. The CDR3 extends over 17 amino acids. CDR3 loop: CASRLGGTGRERTEAFF. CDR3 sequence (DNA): TGTGCAAGTCGCTTAGGAGGGACAGGGAGAGAGCGGACTGAAGCTTTCTTT.

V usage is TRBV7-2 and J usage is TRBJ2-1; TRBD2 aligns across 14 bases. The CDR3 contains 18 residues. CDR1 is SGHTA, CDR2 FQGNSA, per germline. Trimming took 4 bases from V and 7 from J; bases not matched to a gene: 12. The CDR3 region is CASSSVRLAGGPQNEQFF. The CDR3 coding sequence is TGTGCCAGCAGCTCCGTCCGACTAGCGGGGGGGCCTCAGAATGAGCAGTTCTTC.

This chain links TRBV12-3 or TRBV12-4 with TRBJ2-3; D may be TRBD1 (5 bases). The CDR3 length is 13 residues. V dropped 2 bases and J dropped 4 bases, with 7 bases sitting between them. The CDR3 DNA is TGTGCCAGCAGTTTAAGGGGCCCAGATACGCAGTATTTT. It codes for CASSLRGPDTQYF.

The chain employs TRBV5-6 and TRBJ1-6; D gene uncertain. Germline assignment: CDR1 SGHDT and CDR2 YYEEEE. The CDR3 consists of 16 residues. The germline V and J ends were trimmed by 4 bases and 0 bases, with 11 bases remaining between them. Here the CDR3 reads CASSERLSSYNSPLHF. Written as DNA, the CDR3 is TGTGCCAGCAGCGAGAGATTGAGCTCCTATAATTCACCCCTCCACTTT.

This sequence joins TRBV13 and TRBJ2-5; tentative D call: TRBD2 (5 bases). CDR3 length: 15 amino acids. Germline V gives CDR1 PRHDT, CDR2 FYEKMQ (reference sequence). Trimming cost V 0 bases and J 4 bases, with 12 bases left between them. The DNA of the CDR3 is TGTGCCAGCAGCTTAGGCCTCGGGGAGCGAGAGACCCAGTACTTC. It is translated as CASSLGLGERETQYF.

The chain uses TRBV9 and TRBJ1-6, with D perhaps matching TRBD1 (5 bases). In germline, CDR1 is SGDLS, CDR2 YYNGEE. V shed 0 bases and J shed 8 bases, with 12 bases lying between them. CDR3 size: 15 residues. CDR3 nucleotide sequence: TGTGCCAGCAGCGTAGTGGGAGGGGAACATTCACCCCTCCACTTT. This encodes CASSVVGGEHSPLHF.

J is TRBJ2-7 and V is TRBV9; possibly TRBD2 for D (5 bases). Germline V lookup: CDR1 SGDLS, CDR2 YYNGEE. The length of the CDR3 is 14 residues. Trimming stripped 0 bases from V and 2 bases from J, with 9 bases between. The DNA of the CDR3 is TGTGCCAGCAGCGTAGCTTCGGGGACCTACGAGCAGTACTTC. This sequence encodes CASSVASGTYEQYF.

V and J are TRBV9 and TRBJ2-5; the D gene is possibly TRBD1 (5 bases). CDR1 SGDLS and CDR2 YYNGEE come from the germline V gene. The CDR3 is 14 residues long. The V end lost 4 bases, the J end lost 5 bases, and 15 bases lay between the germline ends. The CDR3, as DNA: TGTGCCAGCAGCCCCAAGGGGAAGGTGGAGACCCAGTACTTC. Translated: CASSPKGKVETQYF.

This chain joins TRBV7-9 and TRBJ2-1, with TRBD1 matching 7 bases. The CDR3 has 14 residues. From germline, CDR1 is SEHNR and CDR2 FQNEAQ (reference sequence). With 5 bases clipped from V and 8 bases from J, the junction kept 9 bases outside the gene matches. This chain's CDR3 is CASSLTGVRDEQFF. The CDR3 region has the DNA TGTGCCAGCAGCCTCACAGGGGTTAGGGATGAGCAGTTCTTC.

The CDR3 loop reads CASSPLRGLETQYF. In DNA form, the CDR3 reads TGTGCCAGCAGTCCGTTAAGGGGTCTGGAGACCCAGTACTTC. The genes are TRBV6-5 and TRBJ2-5; a possible D gene is TRBD1 (5 bases). The ends were cut back, 5 bases at V and 5 bases at J, with 15 bases in the middle. The CDR3 length is 14 residues. Germline CDR1 is MNHEY and CDR2 is SVGAGI.

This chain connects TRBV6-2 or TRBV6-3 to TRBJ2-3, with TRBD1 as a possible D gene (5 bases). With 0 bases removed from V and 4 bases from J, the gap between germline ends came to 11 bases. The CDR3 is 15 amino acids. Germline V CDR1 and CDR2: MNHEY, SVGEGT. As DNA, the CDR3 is TGTGCCAGCAGTTACTCCCAGGGTATTGCAGATACGCAGTATTTT. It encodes CASSYSQGIADTQYF.

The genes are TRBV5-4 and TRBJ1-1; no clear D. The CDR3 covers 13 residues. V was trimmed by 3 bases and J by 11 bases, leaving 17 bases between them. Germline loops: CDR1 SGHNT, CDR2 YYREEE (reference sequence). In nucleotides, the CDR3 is TGTGCCAGCAGCTACAATCATCGCCTCGGGGCTTTCTTT. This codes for CASSYNHRLGAFF.

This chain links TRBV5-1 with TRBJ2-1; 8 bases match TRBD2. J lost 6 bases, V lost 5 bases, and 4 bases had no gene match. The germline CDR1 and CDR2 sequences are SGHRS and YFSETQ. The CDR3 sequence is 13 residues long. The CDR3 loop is CASRTSDPNEQFF. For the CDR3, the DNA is TGCGCCAGCAGGACTAGCGATCCCAATGAGCAGTTCTTC.

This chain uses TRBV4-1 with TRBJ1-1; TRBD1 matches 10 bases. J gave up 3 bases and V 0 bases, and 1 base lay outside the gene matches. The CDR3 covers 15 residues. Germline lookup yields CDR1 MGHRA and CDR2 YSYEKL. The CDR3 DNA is TGCGCCAGCAGCCAAGAGGGACAGGGGTACACTGAAGCTTTCTTT. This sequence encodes CASSQEGQGYTEAFF.

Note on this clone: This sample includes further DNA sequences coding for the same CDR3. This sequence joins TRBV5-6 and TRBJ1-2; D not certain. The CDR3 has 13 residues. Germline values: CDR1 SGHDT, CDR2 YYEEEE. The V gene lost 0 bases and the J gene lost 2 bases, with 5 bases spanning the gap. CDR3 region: CASSLGRNYGYTF. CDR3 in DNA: TGTGCCAGCAGCTTGGGCAGAAACTATGGCTACACCTTC.

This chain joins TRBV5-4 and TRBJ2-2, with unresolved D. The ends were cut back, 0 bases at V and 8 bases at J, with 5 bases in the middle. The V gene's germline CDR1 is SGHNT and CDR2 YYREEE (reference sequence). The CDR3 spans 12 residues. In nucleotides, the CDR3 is TGTGCCAGCAGCTTGGGCCCGGGGGAGCTGTTTTTT. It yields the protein CASSLGPGELFF.

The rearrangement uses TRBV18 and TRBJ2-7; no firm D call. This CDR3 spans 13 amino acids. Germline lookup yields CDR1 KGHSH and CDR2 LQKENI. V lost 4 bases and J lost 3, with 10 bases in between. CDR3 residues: CASSRGEDYEQYF. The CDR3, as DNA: TGTGCCAGCTCACGAGGAGAGGACTACGAGCAGTACTTC.

The chain's CDR3 is CASSLGGQGSPGYTF. The CDR3 DNA reads as TGTGCCAGCAGCTTGGGGGGACAGGGATCTCCCGGCTACACCTTC. The chain combines TRBV5-6 with TRBJ1-2; 9 bases align to TRBD1. CDR3 size: 15 residues. Germline V lookup: CDR1 SGHDT, CDR2 YYEEEE. Unmatched junction bases numbered 8, after V lost 0 bases and J lost 8 bases.